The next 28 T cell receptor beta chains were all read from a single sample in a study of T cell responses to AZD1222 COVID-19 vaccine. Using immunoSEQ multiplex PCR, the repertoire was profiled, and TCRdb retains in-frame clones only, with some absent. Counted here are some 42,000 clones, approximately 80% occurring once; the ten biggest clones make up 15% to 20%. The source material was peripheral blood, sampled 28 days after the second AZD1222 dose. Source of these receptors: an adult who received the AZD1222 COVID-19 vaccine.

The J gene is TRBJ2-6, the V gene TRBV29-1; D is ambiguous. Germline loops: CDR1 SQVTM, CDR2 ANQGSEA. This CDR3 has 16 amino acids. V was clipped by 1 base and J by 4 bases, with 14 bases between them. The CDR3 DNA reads TGCAGCGTTGAAGCACGATCTGGGTCCGGGGCCAACGTCCTGACTTTC. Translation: CSVEARSGSGANVLTF. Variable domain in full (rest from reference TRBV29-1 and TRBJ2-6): SAVISQKPSRDICQRGTSLTIQCQVDSQVTMMFWYRQQPGQSLTLIATANQGSEATYESGFVIDKFPISRPNLTFSTLTVSNMSPEDSSIYLCSVEARSGSGANVLTFGAGSRLTVL.

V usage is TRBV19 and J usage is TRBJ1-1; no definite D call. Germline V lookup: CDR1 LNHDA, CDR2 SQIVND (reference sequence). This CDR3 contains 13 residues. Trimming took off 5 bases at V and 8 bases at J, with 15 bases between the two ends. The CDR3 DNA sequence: TGTGCCAGTAGTGCCACACGGGGTTCCGAAGCTTTCTTT. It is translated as CASSATRGSEAFF.

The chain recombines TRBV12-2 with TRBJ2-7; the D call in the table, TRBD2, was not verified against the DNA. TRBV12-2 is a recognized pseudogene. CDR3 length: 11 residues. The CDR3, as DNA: TGTGCAAGTCACCGACTGTACGAGCAGTACTTC. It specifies CASHRLYEQYF.

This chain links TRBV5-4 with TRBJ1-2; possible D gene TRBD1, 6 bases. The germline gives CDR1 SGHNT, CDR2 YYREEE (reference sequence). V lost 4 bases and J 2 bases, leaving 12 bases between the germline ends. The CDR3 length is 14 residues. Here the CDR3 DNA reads TGTGCCAGCAGCATCCCGACAGGAAACTATGGCTACACCTTC. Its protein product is CASSIPTGNYGYTF.

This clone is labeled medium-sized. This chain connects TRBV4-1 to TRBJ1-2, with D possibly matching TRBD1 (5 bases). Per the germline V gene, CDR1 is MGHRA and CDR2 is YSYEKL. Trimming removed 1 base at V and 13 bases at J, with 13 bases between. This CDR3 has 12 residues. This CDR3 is CASSQGGQVSTF. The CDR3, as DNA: TGCGCCAGCAGCCAAGGGGGCCAGGTATCCACCTTC.

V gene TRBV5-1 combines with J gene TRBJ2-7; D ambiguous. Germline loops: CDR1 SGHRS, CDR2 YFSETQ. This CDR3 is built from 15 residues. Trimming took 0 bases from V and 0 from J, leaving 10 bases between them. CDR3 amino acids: CASSLGDTFSYEQYF. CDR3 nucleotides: TGCGCCAGCAGCTTGGGAGACACGTTCTCCTACGAGCAGTACTTC. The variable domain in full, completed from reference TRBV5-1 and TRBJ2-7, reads KAGVTQTPRYLIKTRGQQVTLSCSPISGHRSVSWYQQTPGQGLQFLFEYFSETQRNKGNFPGRFSGRQFSNSRSEMNVSTLELGDSALYLCASSLGDTFSYEQYFGPGTRLTVT.

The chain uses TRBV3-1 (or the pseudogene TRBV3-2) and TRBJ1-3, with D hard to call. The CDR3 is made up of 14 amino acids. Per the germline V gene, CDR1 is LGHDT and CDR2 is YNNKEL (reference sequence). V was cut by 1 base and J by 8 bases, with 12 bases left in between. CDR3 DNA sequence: TGTGCCAGCAGCCAAGGGGGTGTGGGTTACACCATATATTTT. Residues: CASSQGGVGYTIYF.

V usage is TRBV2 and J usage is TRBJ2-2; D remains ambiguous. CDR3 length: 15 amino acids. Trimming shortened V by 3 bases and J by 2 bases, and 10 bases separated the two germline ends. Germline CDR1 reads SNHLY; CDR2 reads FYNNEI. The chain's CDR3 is CASSDSWVNTGELFF. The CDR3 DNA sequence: TGTGCCAGCAGTGATTCGTGGGTTAACACCGGGGAGCTGTTTTTT.

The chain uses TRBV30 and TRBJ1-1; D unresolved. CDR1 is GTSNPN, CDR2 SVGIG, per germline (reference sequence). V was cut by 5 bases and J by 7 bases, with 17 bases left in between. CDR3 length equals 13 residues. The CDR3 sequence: CAWCSSRGVEAFF. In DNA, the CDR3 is TGTGCCTGGTGCTCTTCACGGGGTGTTGAAGCTTTCTTT. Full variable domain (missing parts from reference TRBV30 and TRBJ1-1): SQTIHQWPATLVQPVGSPLSLECTVEGTSNPNLYWYRQAAGRGLQLLFYSVGIGQISSEVPQNLSASRPQDRQFILSSKKLLLSDSGFYLCAWCSSRGVEAFFGQGTRLTVV.

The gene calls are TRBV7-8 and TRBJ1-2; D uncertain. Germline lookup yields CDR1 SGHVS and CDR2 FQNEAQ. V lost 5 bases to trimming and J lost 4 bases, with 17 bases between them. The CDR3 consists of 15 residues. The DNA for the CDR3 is TGTGCCAGCAGCCCCGACATACAGATTCTCTATGGCTACACCTTC. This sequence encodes CASSPDIQILYGYTF. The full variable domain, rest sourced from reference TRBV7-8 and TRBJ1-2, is GAGVSQSPRYKVAKRGQDVALRCDPISGHVSLFWYQQALGQGPEFLTYFQNEAQLDKSGLPSDRFFAERPEGSVSTLKIQRTQQEDSAVYLCASSPDIQILYGYTFGSGTRLTVV.

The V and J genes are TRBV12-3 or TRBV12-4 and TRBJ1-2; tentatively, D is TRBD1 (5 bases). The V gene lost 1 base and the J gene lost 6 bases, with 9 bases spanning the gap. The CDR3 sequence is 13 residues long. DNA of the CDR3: TGTGCCAGCAGTTTAGGGTGGGGGGATGGCTACACCTTC. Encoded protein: CASSLGWGDGYTF.

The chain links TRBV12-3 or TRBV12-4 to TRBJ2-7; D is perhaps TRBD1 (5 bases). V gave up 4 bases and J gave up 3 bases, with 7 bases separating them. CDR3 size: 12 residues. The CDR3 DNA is TGTGCCAGCAGTTCAACAGGCTACGAGCAGTACTTC. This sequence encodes CASSSTGYEQYF.

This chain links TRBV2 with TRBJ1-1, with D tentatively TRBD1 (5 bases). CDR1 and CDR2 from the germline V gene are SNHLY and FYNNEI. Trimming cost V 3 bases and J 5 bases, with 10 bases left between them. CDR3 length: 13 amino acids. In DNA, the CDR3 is TGTGCCAGCAGTGAGGGGCTATTGACTGAAGCTTTCTTT. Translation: CASSEGLLTEAFF.

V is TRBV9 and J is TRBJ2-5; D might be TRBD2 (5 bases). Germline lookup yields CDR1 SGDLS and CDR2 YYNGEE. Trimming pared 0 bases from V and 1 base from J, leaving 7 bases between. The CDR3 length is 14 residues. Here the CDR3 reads CASSVGLLQETQYF. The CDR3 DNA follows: TGTGCCAGCAGCGTAGGACTACTCCAAGAGACCCAGTACTTC.

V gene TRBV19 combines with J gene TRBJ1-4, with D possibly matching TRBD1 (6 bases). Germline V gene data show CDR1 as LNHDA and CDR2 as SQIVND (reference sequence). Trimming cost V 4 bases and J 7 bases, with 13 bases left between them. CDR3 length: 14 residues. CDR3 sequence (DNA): TGTGCCAGTAGTACGGGGACACCAGGTGAAAAACTGTTTTTT. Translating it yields CASSTGTPGEKLFF.

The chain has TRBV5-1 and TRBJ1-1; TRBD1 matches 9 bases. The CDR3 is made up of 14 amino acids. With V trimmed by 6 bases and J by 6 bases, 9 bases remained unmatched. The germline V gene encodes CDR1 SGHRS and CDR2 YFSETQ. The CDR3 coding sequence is TGCGCCAGCAAACAGGGACAGGGTTTCCCTGAAGCTTTCTTT. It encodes CASKQGQGFPEAFF.

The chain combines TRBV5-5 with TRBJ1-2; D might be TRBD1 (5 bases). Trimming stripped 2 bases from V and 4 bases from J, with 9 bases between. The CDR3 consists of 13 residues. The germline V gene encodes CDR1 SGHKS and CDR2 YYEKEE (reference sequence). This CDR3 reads CASSLDSSYGYTF. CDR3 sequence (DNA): TGTGCCAGCAGCTTAGACAGTTCCTATGGCTACACCTTC.

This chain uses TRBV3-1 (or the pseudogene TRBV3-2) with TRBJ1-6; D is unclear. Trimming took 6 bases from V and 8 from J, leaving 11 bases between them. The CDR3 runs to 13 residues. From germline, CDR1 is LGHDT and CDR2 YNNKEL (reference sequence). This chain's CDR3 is CASRAFWDSPLHF. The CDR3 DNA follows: TGTGCCAGCAGGGCCTTTTGGGATTCACCCCTCCACTTT.

CDR3: CASSENRNQPQHF. The DNA for the CDR3 is TGTGCCAGCAGTGAGAACAGAAATCAGCCCCAGCATTTT. The V gene is TRBV2, the J gene TRBJ1-5; no definite D call. Germline V lookup: CDR1 SNHLY, CDR2 FYNNEI. This CDR3 contains 13 residues. With 3 bases removed from V and 4 bases from J, the gap between germline ends came to 7 bases.

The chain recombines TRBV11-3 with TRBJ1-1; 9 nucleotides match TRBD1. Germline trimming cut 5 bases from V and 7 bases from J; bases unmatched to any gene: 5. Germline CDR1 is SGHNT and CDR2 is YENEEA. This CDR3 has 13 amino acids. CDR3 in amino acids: CASSKDRGHEAFF. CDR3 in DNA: TGTGCCAGCAGCAAGGACAGGGGACATGAAGCTTTCTTT.

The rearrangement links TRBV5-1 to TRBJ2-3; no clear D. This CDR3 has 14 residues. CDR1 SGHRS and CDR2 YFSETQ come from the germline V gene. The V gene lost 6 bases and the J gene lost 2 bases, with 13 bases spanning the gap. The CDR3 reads CASNPLRNTDTQYF. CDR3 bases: TGCGCCAGCAACCCCCTAAGAAACACAGATACGCAGTATTTT.

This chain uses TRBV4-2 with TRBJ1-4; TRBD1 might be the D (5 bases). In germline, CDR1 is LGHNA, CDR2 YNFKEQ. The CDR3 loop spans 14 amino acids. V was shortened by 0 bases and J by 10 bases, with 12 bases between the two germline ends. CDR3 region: CASSQEGQGVKLFF. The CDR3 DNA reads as TGTGCCAGCAGCCAAGAAGGTCAGGGTGTAAAACTGTTTTTT.

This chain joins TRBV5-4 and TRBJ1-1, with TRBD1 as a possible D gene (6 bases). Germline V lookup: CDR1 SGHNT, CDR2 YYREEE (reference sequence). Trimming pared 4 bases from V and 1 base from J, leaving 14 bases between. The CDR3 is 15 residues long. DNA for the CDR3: TGTGCCAGCAGCGCCTTCGGGGGCAGGAACACTGAAGCTTTCTTT. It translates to CASSAFGGRNTEAFF.

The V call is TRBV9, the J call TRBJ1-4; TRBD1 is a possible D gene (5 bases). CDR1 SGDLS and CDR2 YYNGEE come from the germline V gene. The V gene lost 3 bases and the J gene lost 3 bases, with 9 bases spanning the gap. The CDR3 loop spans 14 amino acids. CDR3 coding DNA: TGTGCCAGCAGCGGGGGGGTCCCTAATGAAAAACTGTTTTTT. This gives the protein CASSGGVPNEKLFF.

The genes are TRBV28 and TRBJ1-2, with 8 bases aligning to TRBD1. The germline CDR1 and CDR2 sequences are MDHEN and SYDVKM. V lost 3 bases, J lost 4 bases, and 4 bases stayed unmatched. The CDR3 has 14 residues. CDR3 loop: CASSLGRGLYGYTF. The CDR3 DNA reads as TGTGCCAGCAGTTTGGGCAGGGGGCTCTATGGCTACACCTTC.

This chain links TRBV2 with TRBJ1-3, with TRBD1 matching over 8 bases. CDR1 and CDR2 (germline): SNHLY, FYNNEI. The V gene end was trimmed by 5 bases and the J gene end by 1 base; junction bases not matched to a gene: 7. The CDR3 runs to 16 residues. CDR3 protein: CASSMDRVQSGNTIYF. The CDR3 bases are TGTGCCAGCAGTATGGACAGGGTACAATCTGGAAACACCATATATTTT.

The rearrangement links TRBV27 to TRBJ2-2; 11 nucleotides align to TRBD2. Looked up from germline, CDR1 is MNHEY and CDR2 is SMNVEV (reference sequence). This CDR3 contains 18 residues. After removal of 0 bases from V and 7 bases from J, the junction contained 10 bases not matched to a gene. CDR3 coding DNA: TGTGCCAGCAGTTTATCTGTTTGGACTAGCGGGTTGGGCGGGGAGCTGTTTTTT. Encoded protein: CASSLSVWTSGLGGELFF.

In nucleotides, the CDR3 is TGTGCCAGCAGTGAACTCGGAGGGTATGGCACTGAAGCTTTCTTT. Encoded protein: CASSELGGYGTEAFF. This chain connects TRBV2 to TRBJ1-1; D is undetermined. Between the trimmed V and J ends, which lost 2 bases and 4 bases, there was a span of 14 bases. This CDR3 is 15 amino acids long. From germline, CDR1 is SNHLY and CDR2 FYNNEI.